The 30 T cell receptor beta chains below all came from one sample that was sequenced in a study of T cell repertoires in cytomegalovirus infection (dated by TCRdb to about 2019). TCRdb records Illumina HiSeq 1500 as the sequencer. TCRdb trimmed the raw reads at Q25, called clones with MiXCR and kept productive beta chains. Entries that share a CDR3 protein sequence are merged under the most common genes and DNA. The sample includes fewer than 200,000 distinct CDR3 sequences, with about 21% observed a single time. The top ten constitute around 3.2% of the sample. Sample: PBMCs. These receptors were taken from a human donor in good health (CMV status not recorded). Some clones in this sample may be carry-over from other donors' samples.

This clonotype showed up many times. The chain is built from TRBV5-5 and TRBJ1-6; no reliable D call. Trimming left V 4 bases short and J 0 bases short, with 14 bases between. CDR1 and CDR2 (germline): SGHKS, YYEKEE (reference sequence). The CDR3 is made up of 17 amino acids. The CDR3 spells CASSVQRKSSYNSPLHF. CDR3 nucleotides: TGTGCCAGCAGCGTACAACGTAAAAGCTCCTATAATTCACCCCTCCACTTT.

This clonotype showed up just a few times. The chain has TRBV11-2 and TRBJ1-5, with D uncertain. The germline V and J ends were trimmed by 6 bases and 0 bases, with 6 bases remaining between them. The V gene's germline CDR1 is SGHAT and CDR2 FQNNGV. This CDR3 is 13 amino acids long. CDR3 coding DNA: TGTGCCAGCAGAGGAAATAGCAATCAGCCCCAGCATTTT. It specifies CASRGNSNQPQHF.

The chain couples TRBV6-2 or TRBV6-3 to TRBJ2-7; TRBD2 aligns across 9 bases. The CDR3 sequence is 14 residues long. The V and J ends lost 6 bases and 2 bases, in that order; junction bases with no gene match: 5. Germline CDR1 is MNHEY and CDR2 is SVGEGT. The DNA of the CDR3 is TGTGCCAGCAGAGATAGCGGGAGCCCCTACGAGCAGTACTTC. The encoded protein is CASRDSGSPYEQYF.

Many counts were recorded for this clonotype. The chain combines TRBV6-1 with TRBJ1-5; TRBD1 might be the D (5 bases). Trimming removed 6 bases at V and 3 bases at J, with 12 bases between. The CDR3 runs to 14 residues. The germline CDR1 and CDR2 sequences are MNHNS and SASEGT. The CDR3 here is CASRSRQPNQPQHF. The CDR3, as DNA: TGTGCCAGCAGGAGCCGACAGCCCAATCAGCCCCAGCATTTT.

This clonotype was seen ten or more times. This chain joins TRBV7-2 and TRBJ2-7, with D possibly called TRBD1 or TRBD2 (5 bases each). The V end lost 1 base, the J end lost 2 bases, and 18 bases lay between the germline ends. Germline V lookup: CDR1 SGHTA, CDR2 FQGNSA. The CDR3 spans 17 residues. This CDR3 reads CASSLGGPGRSPYEQYF. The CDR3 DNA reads TGTGCCAGCAGCTTAGGGGGACCGGGACGGTCACCCTACGAGCAGTACTTC.

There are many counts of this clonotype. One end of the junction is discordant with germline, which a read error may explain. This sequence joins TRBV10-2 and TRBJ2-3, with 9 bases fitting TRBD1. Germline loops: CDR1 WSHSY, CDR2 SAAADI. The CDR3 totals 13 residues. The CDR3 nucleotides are TGCGCCAGCAGTGAGTCCTTCCCCGGGACAGGGCATTTT. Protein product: CASSESFPGTGHF.

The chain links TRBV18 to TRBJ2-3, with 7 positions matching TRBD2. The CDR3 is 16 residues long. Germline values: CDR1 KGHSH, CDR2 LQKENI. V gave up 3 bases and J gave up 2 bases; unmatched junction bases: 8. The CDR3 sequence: CASSPPPAGDTDTQYF. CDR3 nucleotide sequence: TGTGCCAGCTCACCTCCCCCCGCGGGGGACACAGATACGCAGTATTTT.

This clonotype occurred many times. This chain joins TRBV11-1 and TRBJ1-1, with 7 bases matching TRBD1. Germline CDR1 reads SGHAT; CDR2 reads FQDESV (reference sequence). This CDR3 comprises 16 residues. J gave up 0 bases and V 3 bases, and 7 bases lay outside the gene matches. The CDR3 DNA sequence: TGTGCCAGCAGCTTTCCCCGGGACAGCCTGAACACTGAAGCTTTCTTT. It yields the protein CASSFPRDSLNTEAFF. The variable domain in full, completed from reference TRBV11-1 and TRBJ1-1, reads EAEVAQSPRYKITEKSQAVAFWCDPISGHATLYWYRQILGQGPELLVQFQDESVVDDSQLPKDRFSAERLKGVDSTLKIQPAELGDSAMYLCASSFPRDSLNTEAFFGQGTRLTVV.

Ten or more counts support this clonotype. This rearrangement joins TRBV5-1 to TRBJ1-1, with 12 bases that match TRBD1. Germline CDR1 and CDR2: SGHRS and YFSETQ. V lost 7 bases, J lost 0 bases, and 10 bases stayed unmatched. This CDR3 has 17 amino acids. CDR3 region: CASLPGQGAGVNTEAFF. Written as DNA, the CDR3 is TGCGCCAGCCTCCCGGGACAGGGGGCAGGGGTGAACACTGAAGCTTTCTTT. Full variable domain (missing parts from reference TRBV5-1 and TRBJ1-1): KAGVTQTPRYLIKTRGQQVTLSCSPISGHRSVSWYQQTPGQGLQFLFEYFSETQRNKGNFPGRFSGRQFSNSRSEMNVSTLELGDSALYLCASLPGQGAGVNTEAFFGQGTRLTVV.

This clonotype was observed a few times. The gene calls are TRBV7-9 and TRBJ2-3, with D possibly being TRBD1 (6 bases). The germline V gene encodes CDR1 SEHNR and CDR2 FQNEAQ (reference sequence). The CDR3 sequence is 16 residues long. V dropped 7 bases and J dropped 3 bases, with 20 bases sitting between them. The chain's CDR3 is CASTNPGAGATDTQYF. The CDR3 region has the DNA TGTGCCAGCACTAACCCCGGGGCAGGGGCAACAGATACGCAGTATTTT.

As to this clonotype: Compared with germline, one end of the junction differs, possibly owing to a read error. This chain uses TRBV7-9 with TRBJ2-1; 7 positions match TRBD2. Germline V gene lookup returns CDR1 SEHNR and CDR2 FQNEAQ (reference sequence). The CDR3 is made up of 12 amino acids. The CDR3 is CASSLDGLVALF. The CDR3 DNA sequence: TGTGCCAGCAGCTTGGATGGACTAGTCGCCCTCTTC.

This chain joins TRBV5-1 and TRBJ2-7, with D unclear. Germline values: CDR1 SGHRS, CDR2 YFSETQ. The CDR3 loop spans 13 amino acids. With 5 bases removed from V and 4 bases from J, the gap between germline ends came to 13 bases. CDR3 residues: CASRDGRSYEQYF. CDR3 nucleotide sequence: TGCGCCAGCAGAGACGGACGGTCGTACGAGCAGTACTTC.

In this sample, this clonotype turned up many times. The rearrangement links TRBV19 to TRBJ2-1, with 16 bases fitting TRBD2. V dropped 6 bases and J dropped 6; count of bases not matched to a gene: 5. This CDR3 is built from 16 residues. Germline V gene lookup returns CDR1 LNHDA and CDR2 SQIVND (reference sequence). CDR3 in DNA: TGTGCCAGTAGGGGGGGACTAGCGGGAGGGAGCAATGAGCAGTTCTTC. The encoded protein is CASRGGLAGGSNEQFF.

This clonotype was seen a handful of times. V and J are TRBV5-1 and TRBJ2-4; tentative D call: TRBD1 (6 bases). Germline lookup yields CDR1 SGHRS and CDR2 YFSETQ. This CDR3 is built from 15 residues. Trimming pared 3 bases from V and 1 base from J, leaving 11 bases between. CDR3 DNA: TGCGCCAGCAGCTCGGACAGTACTGCCAAAAACATTCAGTACTTC. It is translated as CASSSDSTAKNIQYF.

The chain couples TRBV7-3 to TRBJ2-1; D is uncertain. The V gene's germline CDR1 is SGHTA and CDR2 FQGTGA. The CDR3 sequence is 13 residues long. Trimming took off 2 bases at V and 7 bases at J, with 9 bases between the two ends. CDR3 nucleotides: TGTGCCAGCAGCTTAGTAGTCCATAATGAGCAGTTCTTC. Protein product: CASSLVVHNEQFF.

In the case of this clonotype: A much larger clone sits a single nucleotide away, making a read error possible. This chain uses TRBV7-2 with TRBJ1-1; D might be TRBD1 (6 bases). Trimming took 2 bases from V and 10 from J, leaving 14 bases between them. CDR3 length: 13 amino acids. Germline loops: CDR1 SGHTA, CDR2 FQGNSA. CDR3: CASSLTGMAGAFF. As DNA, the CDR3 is TGTGCCAGCAGCTTAACAGGGATGGCTGGAGCTTTCTTT.

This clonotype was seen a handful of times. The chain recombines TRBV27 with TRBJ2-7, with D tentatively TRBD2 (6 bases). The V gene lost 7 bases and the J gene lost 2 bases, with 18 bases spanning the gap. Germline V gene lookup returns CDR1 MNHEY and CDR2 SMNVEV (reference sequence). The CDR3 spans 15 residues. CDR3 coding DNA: TGTGCCAGCACCCCCAGAGTAGCGGATACCTACGAGCAGTACTTC. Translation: CASTPRVADTYEQYF.

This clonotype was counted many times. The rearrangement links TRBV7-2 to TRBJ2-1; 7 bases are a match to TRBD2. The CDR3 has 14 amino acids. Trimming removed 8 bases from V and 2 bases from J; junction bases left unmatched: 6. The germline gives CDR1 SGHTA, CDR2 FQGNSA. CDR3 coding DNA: TGTGCCAGCTTCCCGGGAGGAGCCTACAATGAGCAGTTCTTC. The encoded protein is CASFPGGAYNEQFF. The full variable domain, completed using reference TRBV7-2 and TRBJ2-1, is GAGVSQSPSNKVTEKGKDVELRCDPISGHTALYWYRQSLGQGLEFLIYFQGNSAPDKSGLPSDRFSAERTGGSVSTLTIQRTQQEDSAVYLCASFPGGAYNEQFFGPGTRLTVL.

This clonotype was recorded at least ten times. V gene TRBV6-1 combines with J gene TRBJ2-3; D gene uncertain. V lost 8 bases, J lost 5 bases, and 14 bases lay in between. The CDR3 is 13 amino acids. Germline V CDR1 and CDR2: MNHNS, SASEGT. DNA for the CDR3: TGTGCCAGCCGCTTTTCCCCCCGAGATACGCAGTATTTT. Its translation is CASRFSPRDTQYF.

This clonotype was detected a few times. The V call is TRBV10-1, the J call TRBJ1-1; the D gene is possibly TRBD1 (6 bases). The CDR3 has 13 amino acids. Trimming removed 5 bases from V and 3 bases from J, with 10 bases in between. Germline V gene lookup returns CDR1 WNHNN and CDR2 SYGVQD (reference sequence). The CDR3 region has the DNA TGCGCCAGCAGTAGACCAGGGGACACTGAAGCTTTCTTT. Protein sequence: CASSRPGDTEAFF.

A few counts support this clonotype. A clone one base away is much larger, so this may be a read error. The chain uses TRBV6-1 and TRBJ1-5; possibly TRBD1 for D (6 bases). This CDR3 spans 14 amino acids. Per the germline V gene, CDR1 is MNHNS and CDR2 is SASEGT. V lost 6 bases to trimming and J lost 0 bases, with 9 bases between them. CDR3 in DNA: TGTGCCAGCAGCTCGACAGGTAGCAATCAGCCCCAGCATTTT. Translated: CASSSTGSNQPQHF.

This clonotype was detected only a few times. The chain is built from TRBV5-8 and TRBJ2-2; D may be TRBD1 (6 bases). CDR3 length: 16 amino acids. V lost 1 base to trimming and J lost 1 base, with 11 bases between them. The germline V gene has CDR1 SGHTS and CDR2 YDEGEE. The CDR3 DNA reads TGTGCCAGCAGCTTGTACGGCAGGGGGAACACCGGGGAGCTGTTTTTT. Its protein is CASSLYGRGNTGELFF.

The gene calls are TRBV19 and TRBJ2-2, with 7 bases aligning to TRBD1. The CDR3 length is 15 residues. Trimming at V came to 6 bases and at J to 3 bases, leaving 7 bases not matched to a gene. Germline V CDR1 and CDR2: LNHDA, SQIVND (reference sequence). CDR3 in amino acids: CASRGTASHTGELFF. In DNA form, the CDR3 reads TGTGCCAGTAGAGGGACAGCTTCACACACCGGGGAGCTGTTTTTT.

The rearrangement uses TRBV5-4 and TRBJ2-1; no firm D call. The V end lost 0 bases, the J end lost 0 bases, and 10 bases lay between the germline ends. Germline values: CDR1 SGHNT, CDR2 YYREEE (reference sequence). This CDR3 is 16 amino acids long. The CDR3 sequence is CASSLVRSSSYNEQFF. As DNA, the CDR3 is TGTGCCAGCAGCTTGGTGCGGTCTTCCTCCTACAATGAGCAGTTCTTC.

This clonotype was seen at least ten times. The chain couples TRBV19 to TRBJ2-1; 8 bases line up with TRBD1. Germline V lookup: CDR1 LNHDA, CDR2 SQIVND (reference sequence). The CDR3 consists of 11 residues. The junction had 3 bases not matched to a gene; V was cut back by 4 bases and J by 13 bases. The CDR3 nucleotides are TGTGCCAGTAGTAGGGACAGGCATCAGTTCTTC. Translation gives CASSRDRHQFF. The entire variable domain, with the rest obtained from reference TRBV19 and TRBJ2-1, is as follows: DGGITQSPKYLFRKEGQNVTLSCEQNLNHDAMYWYRQDPGQGLRLIYYSQIVNDFQKGDIAEGYSVSREKKESFPLTVTSAQKNPTAFYLCASSRDRHQFFGPGTRLTVL.

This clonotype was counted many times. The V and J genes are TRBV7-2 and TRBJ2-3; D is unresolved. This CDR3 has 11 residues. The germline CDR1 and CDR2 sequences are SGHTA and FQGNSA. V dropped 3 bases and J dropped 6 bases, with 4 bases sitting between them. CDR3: CASSLSDTQYF. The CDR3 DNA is TGTGCCAGCAGCTTGAGTGATACGCAGTATTTT.

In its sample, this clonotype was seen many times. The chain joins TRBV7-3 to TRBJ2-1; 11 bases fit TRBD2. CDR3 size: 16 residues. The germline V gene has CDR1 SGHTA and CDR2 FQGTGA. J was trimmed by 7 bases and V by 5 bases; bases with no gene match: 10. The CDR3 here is CASSLDSGGAVNEQFF. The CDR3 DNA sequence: TGTGCCAGCAGCCTCGATAGCGGGGGGGCGGTGAATGAGCAGTTCTTC.

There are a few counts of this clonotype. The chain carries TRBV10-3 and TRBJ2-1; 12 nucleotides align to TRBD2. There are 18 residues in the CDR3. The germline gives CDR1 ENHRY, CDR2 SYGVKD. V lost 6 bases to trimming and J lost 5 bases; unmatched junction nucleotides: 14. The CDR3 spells CAISGAGFRTSGNNEQFF. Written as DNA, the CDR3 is TGTGCCATCAGCGGGGCCGGGTTTAGGACTAGCGGGAACAATGAGCAGTTCTTC.

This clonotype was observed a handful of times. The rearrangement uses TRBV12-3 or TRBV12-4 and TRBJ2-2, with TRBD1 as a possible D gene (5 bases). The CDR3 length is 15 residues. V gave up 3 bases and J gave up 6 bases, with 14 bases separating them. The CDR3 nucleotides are TGTGCCAGCAGTTTCTCGCGTGGGGCGGCCGGGGAGCTGTTTTTT. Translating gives CASSFSRGAAGELFF.

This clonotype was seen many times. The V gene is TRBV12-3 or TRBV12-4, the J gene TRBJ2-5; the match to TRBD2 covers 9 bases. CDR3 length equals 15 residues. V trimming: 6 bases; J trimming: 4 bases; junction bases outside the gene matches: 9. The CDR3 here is CASRSSGGGRETQYF. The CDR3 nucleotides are TGTGCCAGCAGGAGTAGCGGGGGTGGGAGAGAGACCCAGTACTTC.